A single T cell receptor (beta chain) is shown here with its context. Its antigen is unidentified. This entry belongs to a study of cytomegalovirus exposure and HLA in healthy donors. The overall study: An early release of data contained roughly 90 million unique TCRs, which came from HLA-typed donors.

The germline V gene encodes CDR1 MNHEY and CDR2 SVGAGI. The germline V and J ends were trimmed by 6 bases and 7 bases, with 16 bases remaining between them. This CDR3 comprises 14 residues. PCR used 60 Vbeta primers and 13 Jbeta primers. This table comes from immunoSEQ multiplex PCR, and its TCRdb copy is limited to in-frame clones, with some not included. This table holds some 200,000 clones. General study results and limits: Serostatus for CMV was the only available immune exposure information.

This sequence joins TRBV6-5 and TRBJ2-1; the D gene is possibly TRBD2 (6 bases). Sample: PBMCs. This TCR was recovered from a man aged 30 to 39 in good health and CMV-seronegative. CDR3 nucleotides: TGTGCCAGCAGCCGACTAGGAGAGATGAATGAGCAGTTCTTC. This sequence encodes CASSRLGEMNEQFF.